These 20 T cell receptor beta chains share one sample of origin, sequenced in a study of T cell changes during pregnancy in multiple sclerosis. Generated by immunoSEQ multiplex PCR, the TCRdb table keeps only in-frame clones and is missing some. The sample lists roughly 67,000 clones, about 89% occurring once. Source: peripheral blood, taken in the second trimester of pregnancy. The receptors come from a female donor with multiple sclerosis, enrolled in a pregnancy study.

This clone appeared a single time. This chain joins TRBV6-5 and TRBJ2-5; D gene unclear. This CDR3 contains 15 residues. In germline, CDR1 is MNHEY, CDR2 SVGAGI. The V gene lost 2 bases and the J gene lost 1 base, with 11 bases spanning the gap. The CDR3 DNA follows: TGTGCCAGCAGTTACGCACCTAGGCTCCAAGAGACCCAGTACTTC. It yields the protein CASSYAPRLQETQYF.

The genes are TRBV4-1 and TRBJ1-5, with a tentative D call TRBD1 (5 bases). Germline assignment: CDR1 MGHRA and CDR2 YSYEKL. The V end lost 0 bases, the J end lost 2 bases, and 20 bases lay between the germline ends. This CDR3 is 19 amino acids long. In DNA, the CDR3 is TGCGCCAGCAGCCAAGAACTCCAGGGATATGGGCTTGGCAATCAGCCCCAGCATTTT. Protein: CASSQELQGYGLGNQPQHF.

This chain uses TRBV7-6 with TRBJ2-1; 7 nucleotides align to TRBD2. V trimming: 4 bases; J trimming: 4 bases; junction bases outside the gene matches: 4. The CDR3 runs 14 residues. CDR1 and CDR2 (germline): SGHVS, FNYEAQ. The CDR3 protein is CASSYSGLYNEQFF. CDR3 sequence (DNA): TGTGCCAGCAGCTATAGCGGGCTATACAATGAGCAGTTCTTC.

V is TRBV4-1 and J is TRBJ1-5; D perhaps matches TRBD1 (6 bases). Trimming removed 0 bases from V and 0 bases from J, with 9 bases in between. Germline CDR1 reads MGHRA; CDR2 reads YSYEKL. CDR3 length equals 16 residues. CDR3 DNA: TGCGCCAGCAGCCAAGAAAGGACAGCTAGCAATCAGCCCCAGCATTTT. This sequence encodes CASSQERTASNQPQHF.

The CDR3 loop reads CASSAAVSEQYF. Here the CDR3 DNA reads TGTGCCAGCAGCGCCGCAGTCTCTGAGCAGTACTTC. V gene TRBV9 combines with J gene TRBJ2-7, with D unresolved. V was pared by 3 bases and J by 7 bases, with 11 bases between. CDR3 length: 12 residues. The germline gives CDR1 SGDLS, CDR2 YYNGEE. The full variable domain, in which reference TRBV9 and TRBJ2-7 provide the parts outside the CDR3, is DSGVTQTPKHLITATGQRVTLRCSPRSGDLSVYWYQQSLDQGLQFLIQYYNGEERAKGNILERFSAQQFPDLHSELNLSSLELGDSALYFCASSAAVSEQYFGPGTRLTVT.

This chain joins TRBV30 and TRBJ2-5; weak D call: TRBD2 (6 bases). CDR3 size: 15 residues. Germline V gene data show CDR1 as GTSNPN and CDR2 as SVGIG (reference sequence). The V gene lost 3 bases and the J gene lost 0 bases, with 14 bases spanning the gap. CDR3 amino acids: CAWRAMGLYQETQYF. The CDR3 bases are TGTGCCTGGAGGGCTATGGGACTCTACCAAGAGACCCAGTACTTC.

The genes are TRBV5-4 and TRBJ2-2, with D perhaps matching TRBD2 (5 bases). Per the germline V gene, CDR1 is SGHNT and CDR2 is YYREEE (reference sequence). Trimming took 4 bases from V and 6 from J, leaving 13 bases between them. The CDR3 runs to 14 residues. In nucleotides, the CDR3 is TGTGCCAGCAGCCCGGACGCCGGGGCCGGGGAGCTGTTTTTT. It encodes CASSPDAGAGELFF.

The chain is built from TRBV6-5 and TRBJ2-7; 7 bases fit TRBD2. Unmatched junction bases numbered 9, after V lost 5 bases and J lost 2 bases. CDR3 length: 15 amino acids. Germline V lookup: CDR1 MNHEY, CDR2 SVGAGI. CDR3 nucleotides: TGTGCCAGCAGTCCCCGGGACTACTCGACCTACGAGCAGTACTTC. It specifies CASSPRDYSTYEQYF.

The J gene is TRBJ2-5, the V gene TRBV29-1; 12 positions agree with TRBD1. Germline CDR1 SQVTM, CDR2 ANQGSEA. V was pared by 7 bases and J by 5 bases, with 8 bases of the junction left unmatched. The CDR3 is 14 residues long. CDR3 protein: CSGWDRGLGETQYF. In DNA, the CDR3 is TGCAGCGGCTGGGACAGGGGGCTAGGGGAGACCCAGTACTTC.

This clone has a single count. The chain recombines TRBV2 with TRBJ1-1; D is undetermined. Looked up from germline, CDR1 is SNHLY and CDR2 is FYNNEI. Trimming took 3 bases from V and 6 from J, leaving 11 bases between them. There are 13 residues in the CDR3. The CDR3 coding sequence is TGTGCCAGCAGTGAGGTCGGAGGCGCTGAAGCTTTCTTT. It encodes CASSEVGGAEAFF.

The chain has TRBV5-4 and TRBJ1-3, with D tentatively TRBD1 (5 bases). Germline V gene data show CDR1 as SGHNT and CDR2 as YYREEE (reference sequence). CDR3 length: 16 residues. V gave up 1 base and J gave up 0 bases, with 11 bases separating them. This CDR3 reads CASSLYAGNSGNTIYF. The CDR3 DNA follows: TGTGCCAGCAGCTTGTATGCAGGGAACTCTGGAAACACCATATATTTT.

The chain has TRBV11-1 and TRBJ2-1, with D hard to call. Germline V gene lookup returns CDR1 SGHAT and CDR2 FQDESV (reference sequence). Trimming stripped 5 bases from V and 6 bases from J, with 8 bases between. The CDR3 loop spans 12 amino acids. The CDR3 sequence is CASSLSTNEQFF. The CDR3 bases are TGTGCCAGCAGCCTAAGTACCAATGAGCAGTTCTTC. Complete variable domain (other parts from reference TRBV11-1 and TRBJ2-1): EAEVAQSPRYKITEKSQAVAFWCDPISGHATLYWYRQILGQGPELLVQFQDESVVDDSQLPKDRFSAERLKGVDSTLKIQPAELGDSAMYLCASSLSTNEQFFGPGTRLTVL.

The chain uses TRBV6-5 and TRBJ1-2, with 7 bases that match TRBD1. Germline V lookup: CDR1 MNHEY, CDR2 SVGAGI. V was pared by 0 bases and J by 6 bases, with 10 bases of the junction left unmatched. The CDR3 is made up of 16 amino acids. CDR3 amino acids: CASSYSSRGEFDGYTF. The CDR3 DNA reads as TGTGCCAGCAGTTACTCGAGCAGGGGGGAGTTTGATGGCTACACCTTC.

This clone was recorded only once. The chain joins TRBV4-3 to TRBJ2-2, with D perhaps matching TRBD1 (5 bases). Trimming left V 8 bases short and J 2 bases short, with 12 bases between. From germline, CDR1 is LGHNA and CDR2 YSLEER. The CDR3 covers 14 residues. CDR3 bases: TGCGCCAGCGGCCGACAGACCAACACCGGGGAGCTGTTTTTT. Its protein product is CASGRQTNTGELFF.

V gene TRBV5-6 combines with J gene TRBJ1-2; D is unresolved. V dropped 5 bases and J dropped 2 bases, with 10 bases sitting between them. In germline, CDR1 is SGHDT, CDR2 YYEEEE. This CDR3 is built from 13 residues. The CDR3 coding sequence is TGTGCCAGCAGGCTGGCGGGAAACTATGGCTACACCTTC. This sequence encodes CASRLAGNYGYTF.

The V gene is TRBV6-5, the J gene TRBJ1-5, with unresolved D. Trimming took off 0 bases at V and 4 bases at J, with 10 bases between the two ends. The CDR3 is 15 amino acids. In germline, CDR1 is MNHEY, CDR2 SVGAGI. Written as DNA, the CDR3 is TGTGCCAGCAGTTACTCATTTCCGGGGAATCAGCCCCAGCATTTT. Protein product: CASSYSFPGNQPQHF.

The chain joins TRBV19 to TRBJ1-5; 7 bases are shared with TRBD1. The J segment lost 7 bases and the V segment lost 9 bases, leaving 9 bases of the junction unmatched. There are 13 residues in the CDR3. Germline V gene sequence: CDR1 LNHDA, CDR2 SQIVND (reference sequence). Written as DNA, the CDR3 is TGTGCCAGCGGTCAGGGGGTAATCCAGCCCCAGCATTTT. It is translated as CASGQGVIQPQHF.

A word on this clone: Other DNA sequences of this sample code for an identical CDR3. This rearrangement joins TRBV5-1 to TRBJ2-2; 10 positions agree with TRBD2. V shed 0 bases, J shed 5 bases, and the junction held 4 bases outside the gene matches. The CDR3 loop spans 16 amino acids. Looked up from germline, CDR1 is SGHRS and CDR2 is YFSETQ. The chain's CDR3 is CASSLGLAGATGELFF. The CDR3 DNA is TGCGCCAGCAGCTTGGGGCTAGCGGGAGCTACCGGGGAGCTGTTTTTT.

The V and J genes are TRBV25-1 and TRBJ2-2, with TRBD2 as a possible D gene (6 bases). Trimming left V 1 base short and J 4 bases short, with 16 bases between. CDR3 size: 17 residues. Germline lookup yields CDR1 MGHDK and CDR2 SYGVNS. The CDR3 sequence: CASSEFPGLPLTGELFF. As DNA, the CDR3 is TGTGCCAGCAGTGAATTTCCGGGACTCCCCCTCACCGGGGAGCTGTTTTTT.

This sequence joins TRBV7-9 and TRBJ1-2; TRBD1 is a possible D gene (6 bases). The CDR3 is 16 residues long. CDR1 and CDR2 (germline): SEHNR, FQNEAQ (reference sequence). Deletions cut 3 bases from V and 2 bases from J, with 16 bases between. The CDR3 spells CASSFAQGSSNYGYTF. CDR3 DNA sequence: TGTGCCAGCAGCTTTGCACAGGGCTCCTCAAACTATGGCTACACCTTC.